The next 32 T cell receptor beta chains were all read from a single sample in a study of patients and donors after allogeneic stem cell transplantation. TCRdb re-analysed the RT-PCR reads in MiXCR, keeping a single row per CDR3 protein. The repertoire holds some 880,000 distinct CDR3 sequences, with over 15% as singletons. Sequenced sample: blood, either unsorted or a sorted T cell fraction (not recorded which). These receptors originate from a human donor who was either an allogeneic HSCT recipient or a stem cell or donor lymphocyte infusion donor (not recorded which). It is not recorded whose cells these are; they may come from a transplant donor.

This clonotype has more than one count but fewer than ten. The CDR3 nucleotides read TGTGCCAGCAGTTTGGGGGACAGGGGGCGCAGGACCTACGAGCAGTACTTC. The encoded protein is CASSLGDRGRRTYEQYF. This chain links TRBV7-2 with TRBJ2-7, with TRBD1 matching over 12 bases. Trimming at V came to 6 bases and at J to 2 bases, leaving 11 bases not matched to a gene. The germline gives CDR1 SGHTA, CDR2 FQGNSA. The CDR3 runs to 17 residues. The complete variable domain, with remaining parts taken from reference TRBV7-2 and TRBJ2-7, reads GAGVSQSPSNKVTEKGKDVELRCDPISGHTALYWYRQSLGQGLEFLIYFQGNSAPDKSGLPSDRFSAERTGGSVSTLTIQRTQQEDSAVYLCASSLGDRGRRTYEQYFGPGTRLTVT.

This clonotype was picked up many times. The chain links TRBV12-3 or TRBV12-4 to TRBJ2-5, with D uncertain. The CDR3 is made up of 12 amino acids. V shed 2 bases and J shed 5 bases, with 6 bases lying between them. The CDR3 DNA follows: TGTGCCAGCAGTTTAAGGGTGGAGACCCAGTACTTC. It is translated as CASSLRVETQYF.

The CDR3 protein is CASSQVGGLAGRENTQYF. Written as DNA, the CDR3 is TGTGCCAGCAGCCAAGTAGGAGGCCTAGCGGGTCGGGAAAATACGCAGTATTTT. The V and J genes are TRBV14 and TRBJ2-3; TRBD2 matches at 8 bases. This CDR3 spans 18 amino acids. Germline V gives CDR1 SGHDN, CDR2 FVKESK. After removal of 1 base from V and 7 bases from J, the junction contained 16 bases not matched to a gene.

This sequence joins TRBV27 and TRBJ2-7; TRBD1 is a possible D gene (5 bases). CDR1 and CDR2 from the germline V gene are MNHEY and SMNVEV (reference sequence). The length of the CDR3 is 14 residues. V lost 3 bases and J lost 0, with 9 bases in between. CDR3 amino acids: CASSFVRGSYEQYF. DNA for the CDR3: TGTGCCAGCAGTTTCGTAAGGGGCTCCTACGAGCAGTACTTC.

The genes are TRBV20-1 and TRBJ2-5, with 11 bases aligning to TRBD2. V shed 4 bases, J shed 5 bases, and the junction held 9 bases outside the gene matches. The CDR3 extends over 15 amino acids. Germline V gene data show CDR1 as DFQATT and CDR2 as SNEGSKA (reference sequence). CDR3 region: CSATGPSGRPETQYF. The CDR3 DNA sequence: TGCAGTGCTACCGGCCCTAGCGGGAGGCCGGAGACCCAGTACTTC.

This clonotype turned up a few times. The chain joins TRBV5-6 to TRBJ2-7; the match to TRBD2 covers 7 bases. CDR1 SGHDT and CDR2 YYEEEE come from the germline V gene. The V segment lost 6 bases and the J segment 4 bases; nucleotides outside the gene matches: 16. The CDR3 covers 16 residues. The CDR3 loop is CASTQPSGTTRYEQYF. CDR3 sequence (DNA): TGTGCCAGCACCCAACCCTCTGGGACTACACGATACGAGCAGTACTTC.

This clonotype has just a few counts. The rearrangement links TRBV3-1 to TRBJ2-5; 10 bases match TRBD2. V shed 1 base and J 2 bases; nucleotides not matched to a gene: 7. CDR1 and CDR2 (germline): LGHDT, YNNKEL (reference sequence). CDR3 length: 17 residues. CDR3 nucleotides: TGTGCCAGCAGCCAAGTGAGTCTAGCGGGGGAGCAAGAGACCCAGTACTTC. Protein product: CASSQVSLAGEQETQYF.

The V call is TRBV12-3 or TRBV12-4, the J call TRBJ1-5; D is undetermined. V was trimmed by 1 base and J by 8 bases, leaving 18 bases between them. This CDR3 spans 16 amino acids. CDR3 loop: CASSLERGLGSKPQHF. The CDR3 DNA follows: TGTGCCAGCAGTTTAGAGCGGGGTCTGGGGTCAAAGCCCCAGCATTTT.

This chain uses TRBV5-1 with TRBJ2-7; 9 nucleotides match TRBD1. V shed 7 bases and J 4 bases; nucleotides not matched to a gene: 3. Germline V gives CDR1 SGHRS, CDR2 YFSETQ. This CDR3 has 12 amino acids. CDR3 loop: CASLGQGYEQYF. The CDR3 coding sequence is TGCGCCAGCTTGGGACAGGGATACGAGCAGTACTTC.

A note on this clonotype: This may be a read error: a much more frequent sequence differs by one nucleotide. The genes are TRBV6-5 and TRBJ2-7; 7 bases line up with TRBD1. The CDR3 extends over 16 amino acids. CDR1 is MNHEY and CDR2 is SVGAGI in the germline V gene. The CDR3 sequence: CASGYSRTGWYYEQYF. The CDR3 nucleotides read TGTGCCAGCGGTTACTCGAGGACAGGCTGGTACTACGAGCAGTACTTC.

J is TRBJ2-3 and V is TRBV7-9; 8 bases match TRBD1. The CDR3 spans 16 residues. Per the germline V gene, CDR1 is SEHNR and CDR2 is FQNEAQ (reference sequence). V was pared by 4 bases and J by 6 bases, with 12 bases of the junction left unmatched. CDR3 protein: CASSSKPGQAGDTQYF. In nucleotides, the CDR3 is TGTGCCAGCAGCTCAAAACCGGGACAGGCCGGGGATACGCAGTATTTT.

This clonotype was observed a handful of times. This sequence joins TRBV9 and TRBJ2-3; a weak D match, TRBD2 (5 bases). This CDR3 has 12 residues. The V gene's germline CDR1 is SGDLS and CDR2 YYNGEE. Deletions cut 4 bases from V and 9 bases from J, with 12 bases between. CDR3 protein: CASSLDSPTQYF. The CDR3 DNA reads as TGTGCCAGCAGCTTGGACTCCCCGACGCAGTATTTT.

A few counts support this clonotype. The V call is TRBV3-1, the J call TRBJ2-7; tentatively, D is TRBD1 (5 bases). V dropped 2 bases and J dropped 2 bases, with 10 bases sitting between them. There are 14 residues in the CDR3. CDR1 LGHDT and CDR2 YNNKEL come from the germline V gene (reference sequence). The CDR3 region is CASSQPDRPYEQYF. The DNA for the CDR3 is TGTGCCAGCAGCCAACCAGACAGACCCTACGAGCAGTACTTC.

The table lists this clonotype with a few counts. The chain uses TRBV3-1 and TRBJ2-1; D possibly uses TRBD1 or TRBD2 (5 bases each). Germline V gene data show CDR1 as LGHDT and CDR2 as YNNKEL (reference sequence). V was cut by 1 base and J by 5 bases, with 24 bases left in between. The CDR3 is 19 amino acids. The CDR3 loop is CASSQAPGPPSSSHNEQFF. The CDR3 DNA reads TGTGCCAGCAGCCAAGCACCGGGACCTCCCTCCTCTAGCCACAATGAGCAGTTCTTC.

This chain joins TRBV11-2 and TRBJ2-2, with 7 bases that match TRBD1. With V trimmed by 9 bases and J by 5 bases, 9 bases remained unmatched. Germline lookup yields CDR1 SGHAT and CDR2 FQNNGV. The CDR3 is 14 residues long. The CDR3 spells CASSKDRVTGELFF. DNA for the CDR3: TGTGCCAGTAGCAAAGACAGGGTAACCGGGGAGCTGTTTTTT.

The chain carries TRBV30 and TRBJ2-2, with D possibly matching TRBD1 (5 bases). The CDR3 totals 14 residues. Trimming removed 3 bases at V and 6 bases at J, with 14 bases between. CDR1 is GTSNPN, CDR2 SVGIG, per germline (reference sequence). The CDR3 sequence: CAWSVLGASGELFF. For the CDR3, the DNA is TGTGCCTGGAGCGTTTTAGGGGCCTCCGGGGAGCTGTTTTTT.

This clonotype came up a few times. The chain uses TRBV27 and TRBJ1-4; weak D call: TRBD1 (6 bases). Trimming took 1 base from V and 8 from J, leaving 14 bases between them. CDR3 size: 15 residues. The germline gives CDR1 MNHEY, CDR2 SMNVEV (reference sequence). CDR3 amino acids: CASSLLGRGGEKLFF. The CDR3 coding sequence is TGTGCCAGCAGTTTATTGGGGCGAGGGGGGGAAAAACTGTTTTTT.

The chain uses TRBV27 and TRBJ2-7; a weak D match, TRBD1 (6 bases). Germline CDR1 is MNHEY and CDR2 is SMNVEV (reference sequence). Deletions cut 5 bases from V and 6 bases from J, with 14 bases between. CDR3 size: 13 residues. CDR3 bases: TGTGCCAGCAGTGTCGCGATGGGGGCCGAGCAGTACTTC. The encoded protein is CASSVAMGAEQYF.

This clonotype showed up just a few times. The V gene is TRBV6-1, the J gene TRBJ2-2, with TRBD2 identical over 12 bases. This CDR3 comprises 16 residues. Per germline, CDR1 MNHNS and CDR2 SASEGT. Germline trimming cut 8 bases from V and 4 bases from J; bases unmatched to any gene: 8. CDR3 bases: TGTGCCAGCTGCCTAGCGGGGGGGCCTGGCACCGGGGAGCTGTTTTTT. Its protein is CASCLAGGPGTGELFF.

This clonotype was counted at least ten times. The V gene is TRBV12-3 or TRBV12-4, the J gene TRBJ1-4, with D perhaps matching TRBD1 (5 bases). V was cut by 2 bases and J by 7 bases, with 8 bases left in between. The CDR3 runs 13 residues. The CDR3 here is CASSLFGGEKLFF. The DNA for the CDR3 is TGTGCCAGCAGTTTATTCGGGGGTGAAAAACTGTTTTTT.

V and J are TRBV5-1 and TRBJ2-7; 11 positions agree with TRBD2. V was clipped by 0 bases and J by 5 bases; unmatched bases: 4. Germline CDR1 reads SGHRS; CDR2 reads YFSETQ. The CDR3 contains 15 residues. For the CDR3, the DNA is TGCGCCAGCAGCTTGGGACTAGCGGGACAGCACGAGCAGTACTTC. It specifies CASSLGLAGQHEQYF.

The DNA for the CDR3 is TGCGCCAGCTCACCACCACGGATTAGCACAGATACGCAGTATTTT. Its translation: CASSPPRISTDTQYF. V is TRBV5-1 and J is TRBJ2-3; D is ambiguous. The length of the CDR3 is 15 residues. Germline CDR1 is SGHRS and CDR2 is YFSETQ. Deletions cut 7 bases from V and 0 bases from J, with 15 bases between.

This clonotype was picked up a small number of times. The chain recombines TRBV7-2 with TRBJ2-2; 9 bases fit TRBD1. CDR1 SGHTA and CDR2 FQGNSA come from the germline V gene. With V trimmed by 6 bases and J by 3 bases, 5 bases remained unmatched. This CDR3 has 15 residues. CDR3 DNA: TGTGCCAGCAGAACACAGGGGGCGCACACCGGGGAGCTGTTTTTT. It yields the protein CASRTQGAHTGELFF.

The CDR3 is CASSHFRTDNYGYTF. The CDR3 DNA sequence: TGTGCCAGCAGCCACTTCCGGACGGATAACTATGGCTACACCTTC. The rearrangement joins TRBV3-1 to TRBJ1-2, with D uncertain. CDR3 length: 15 amino acids. The germline V and J ends were trimmed by 3 bases and 1 base, with 12 bases remaining between them. Germline V gives CDR1 LGHDT, CDR2 YNNKEL (reference sequence).

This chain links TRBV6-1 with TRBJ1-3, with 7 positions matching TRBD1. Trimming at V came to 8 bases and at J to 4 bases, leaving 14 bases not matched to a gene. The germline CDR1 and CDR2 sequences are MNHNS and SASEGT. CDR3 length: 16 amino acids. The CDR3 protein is CASWRGNRGLGNTIYF. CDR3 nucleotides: TGTGCCAGCTGGAGAGGAAACAGGGGTCTCGGAAACACCATATATTTT.

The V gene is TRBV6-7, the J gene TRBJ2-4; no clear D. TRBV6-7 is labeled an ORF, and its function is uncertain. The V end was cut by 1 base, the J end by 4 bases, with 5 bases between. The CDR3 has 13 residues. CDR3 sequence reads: CASSYFRKNIQYF. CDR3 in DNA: TGTGCCAGCAGTTACTTCCGTAAAAACATTCAGTACTTC.

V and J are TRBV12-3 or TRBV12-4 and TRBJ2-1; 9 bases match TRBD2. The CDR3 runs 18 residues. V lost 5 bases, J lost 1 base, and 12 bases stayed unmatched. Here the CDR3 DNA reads TGTGCCAGCAGTCCGGGGACTAGCTCTTCCCATTCCTACAATGAGCAGTTCTTC. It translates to CASSPGTSSSHSYNEQFF.

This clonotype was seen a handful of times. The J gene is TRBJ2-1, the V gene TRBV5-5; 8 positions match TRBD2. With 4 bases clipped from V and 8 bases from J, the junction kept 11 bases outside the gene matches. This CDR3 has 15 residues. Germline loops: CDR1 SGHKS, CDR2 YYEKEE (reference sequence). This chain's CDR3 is CASSTTRGGIDEQFF. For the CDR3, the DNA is TGTGCCAGCAGCACGACACGGGGGGGGATCGATGAGCAGTTCTTC.

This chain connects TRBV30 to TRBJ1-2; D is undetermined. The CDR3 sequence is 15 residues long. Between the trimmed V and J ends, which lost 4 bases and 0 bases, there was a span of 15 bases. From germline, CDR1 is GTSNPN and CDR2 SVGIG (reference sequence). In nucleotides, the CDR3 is TGTGCCTGGACCCCCCTCAGAGCTACTAACTATGGCTACACCTTC. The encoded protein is CAWTPLRATNYGYTF.

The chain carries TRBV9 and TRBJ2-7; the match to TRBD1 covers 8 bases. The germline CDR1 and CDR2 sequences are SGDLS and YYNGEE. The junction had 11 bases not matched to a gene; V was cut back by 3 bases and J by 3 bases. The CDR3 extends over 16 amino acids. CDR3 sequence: CASSARSGTGFYEQYF. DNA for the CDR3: TGTGCCAGCAGCGCAAGATCCGGGACAGGTTTCTACGAGCAGTACTTC. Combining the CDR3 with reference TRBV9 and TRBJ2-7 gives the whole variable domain DSGVTQTPKHLITATGQRVTLRCSPRSGDLSVYWYQQSLDQGLQFLIQYYNGEERAKGNILERFSAQQFPDLHSELNLSSLELGDSALYFCASSARSGTGFYEQYFGPGTRLTVT.

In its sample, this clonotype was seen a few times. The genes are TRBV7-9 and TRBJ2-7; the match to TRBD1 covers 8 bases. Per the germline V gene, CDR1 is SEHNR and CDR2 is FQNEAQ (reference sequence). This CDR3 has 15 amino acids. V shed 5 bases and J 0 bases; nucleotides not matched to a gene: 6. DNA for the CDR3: TGTGCCAGCAGCCCAAGGACAGGGAACTCCTACGAGCAGTACTTC. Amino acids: CASSPRTGNSYEQYF.

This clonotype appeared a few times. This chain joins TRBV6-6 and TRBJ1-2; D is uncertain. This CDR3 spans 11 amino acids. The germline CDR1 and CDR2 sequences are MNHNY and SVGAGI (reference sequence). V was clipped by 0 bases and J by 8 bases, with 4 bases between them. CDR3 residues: CASSYSRGYTF. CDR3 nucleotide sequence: TGTGCCAGCAGTTACTCGAGGGGCTACACCTTC.